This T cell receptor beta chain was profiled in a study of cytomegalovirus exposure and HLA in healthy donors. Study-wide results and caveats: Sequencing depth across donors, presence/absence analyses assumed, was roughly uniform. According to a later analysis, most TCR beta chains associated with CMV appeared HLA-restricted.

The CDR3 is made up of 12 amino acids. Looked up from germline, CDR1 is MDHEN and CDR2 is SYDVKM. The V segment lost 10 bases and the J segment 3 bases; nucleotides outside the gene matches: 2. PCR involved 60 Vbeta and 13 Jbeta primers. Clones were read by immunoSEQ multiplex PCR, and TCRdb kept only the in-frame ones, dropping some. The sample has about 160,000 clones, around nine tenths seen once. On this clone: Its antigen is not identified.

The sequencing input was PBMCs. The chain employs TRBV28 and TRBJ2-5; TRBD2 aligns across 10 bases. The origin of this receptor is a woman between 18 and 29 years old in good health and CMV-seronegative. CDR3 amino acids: CATGLAKETQYF. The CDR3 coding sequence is TGTGCCACGGGACTAGCGAAAGAGACCCAGTACTTC.